Listed below are T cell receptor beta chains from one sample, sequenced in a study of cytomegalovirus exposure and HLA in healthy donors. Method: immunoSEQ multiplex PCR; TCRdb's copy keeps in-frame clones and lacks some. The sample has approximately 130,000 clones, around 79% seen once. The sample consisted of PBMCs. These TCRs come from a woman aged 40 to 55 in good health and CMV-seronegative. The CDR3 runs from the conserved cysteine through the conserved F or W. A D gene is named only where the DNA matches it firmly. For some rows the clone size is stated as once, few or many, or as a class when expanded; others skip it.

cdr3_aa cdr3_nt j_call d_call clone_size v_call
CASSLGGTGGERRLFF TGCGCCAGCAGCTTGGGCGGGACAGGGGGCGAGCGACGGCTGTTTTTT TRBJ1-4 TRBD1 few TRBV5-1
CASSLDRAGGELFF TGCGCCAGCAGCCTGGACCGAGCGGGCGGGGAGCTGTTTTTT TRBJ2-2 - - TRBV5-1
CASRRGLSYNEQFF TGCGCCAGCAGGCGGGGGTTGTCCTACAATGAGCAGTTCTTC TRBJ2-1 TRBD2 - TRBV4-3
CAISEGQGVFSNTEAFF TGTGCCATCAGTGAGGGACAGGGGGTTTTCTCGAACACTGAAGCTTTCTTT TRBJ1-1 TRBD1 - TRBV10-3
CASSGQGLSNQPQHF TGCGCCAGCAGCGGACAGGGGTTAAGCAATCAGCCCCAGCATTTT TRBJ1-5 TRBD1 - TRBV4-1
CASSHRGNTGELFF TGTGCCAGCAGCCACAGGGGAAACACCGGGGAGCTGTTTTTT TRBJ2-2 TRBD1 few TRBV11-1
CASSLLAGAQETQYF TGTGCCAGCAGCTTGCTAGCGGGGGCCCAAGAGACCCAGTACTTC TRBJ2-5 TRBD2 - TRBV7-3
CASRQEAFYEQYF TGCGCCAGCAGGCAGGAGGCTTTCTACGAGCAGTACTTC TRBJ2-7 - once TRBV5-1
CASSRWTGWVETKNIQYF TGCGCCAGCAGCCGCTGGACAGGGTGGGTCGAAACCAAAAACATTCAGTACTTC TRBJ2-4 TRBD1 once TRBV4-1
CASSPRGLGDAESSYNSPLHF TGTGCCAGCAGCCCCAGGGGATTGGGGGACGCCGAAAGCTCCTATAATTCACCCCTCCACTTT TRBJ1-6 - - TRBV13
CASSLAGGASDNSPLHF TGCGCCAGCAGCTTGGCGGGGGGCGCTTCCGATAATTCACCCCTCCACTTT TRBJ1-6 - - TRBV5-1
CASTDRAVGNTEAFF TGTGCCAGCACCGACAGGGCCGTTGGGAACACTGAAGCTTTCTTT TRBJ1-1 TRBD1 - TRBV6-5
CASSPAEGRQPQHF TGTGCCAGCAGCCCAGCGGAAGGGAGGCAGCCCCAGCATTTT TRBJ1-5 - few TRBV9
CASSISREGNTIYF TGTGCCAGTAGTATAAGCCGGGAGGGAAACACCATATATTTT TRBJ1-3 - once TRBV19
CASSLGSHQGNYGYTF TGTGCCAGCAGCTTAGGATCCCACCAGGGGAACTATGGCTACACCTTC TRBJ1-2 - - TRBV7-9
CASSLMRDSTDTQYF TGTGCCAGCAGCTTAATGCGGGACAGCACAGATACGCAGTATTTT TRBJ2-3 - - TRBV7-3
CASSLLKIVINTGELFF TGCGCCAGCAGCCTCCTAAAAATAGTGATTAACACCGGGGAGCTGTTTTTT TRBJ2-2 - few TRBV5-1
CASSQERGGRAYEQYF TGCGCCAGCAGCCAAGAAAGGGGCGGTAGGGCCTACGAGCAGTACTTC TRBJ2-7 - few TRBV4-3
CASSLARRLNTEAFF TGCGCCAGCAGCTTGGCGAGGCGGTTGAACACTGAAGCTTTCTTT TRBJ1-1 - - TRBV5-1
CANTWTGAYEQYF TGTGCCAACACTTGGACAGGGGCCTACGAGCAGTACTTC TRBJ2-7 TRBD1 few TRBV25-1
CASSERDRENTEAFF TGTGCCAGCAGTGAAAGGGACAGGGAGAACACTGAAGCTTTCTTT TRBJ1-1 TRBD1 few TRBV27
CASSRDIYEQYF TGTGCCAGCAGCCGGGACATCTACGAGCAGTACTTC TRBJ2-7 - - TRBV6-5
CASSEDTGGGVKAFF TGTGCCAGCAGTGAAGACACAGGGGGTGGCGTAAAAGCTTTCTTT TRBJ1-1 TRBD1 medium-sized TRBV6-1
CASRQNTGELFF TGCGCCAGCAGACAGAACACCGGGGAGCTGTTTTTT TRBJ2-2 - - TRBV10-1
CASSPGEGGYTF TGTGCCAGCAGCCCCGGGGAAGGCGGCTACACCTTC TRBJ1-2 - - TRBV6-1
CASSLDAHGAFF TGTGCCAGCAGCTTAGACGCGCATGGAGCTTTCTTT TRBJ1-1 - - TRBV7-9
CAWSSGSFYGYTF TGTGCCTGGAGTTCCGGGAGTTTCTATGGCTACACCTTC TRBJ1-2 - once TRBV30
CASSLGSGGPGETQYF TGCGCCAGCAGCTTGGGGTCGGGGGGCCCTGGGGAGACCCAGTACTTC TRBJ2-5 - - TRBV5-1
CSAIRNTEAFF TGCAGTGCTATCAGGAACACTGAAGCTTTCTTT TRBJ1-1 - - TRBV20-1
CASSYGTGYTGELFF TGTGCCAGCAGTTACGGGACAGGGTACACCGGGGAGCTGTTTTTT TRBJ2-2 TRBD1 - TRBV6-6
CASSQITDTQYF TGTGCCAGCAGTCAGATCACAGATACGCAGTATTTT TRBJ2-3 - - TRBV6-5
CASSVGTGVPNEKLFF TGTGCCAGCAGCGTAGGGACAGGGGTTCCTAATGAAAAACTGTTTTTT TRBJ1-4 TRBD1 - TRBV9
CASRSTGVGLQPQHF TGTGCCAGCAGGTCAACAGGGGTTGGTTTACAGCCCCAGCATTTT TRBJ1-5 TRBD1 - TRBV6-5
CASSEAVTGGTYTEAFF TGTGCCAGCAGTGAAGCGGTAACAGGGGGGACGTACACTGAAGCTTTCTTT TRBJ1-1 TRBD1 - TRBV6-1
CAWSVRTFTSGLSTDTQYF TGTGCCTGGAGTGTCCGTACTTTCACTAGCGGACTTAGCACAGATACGCAGTATTTT TRBJ2-3 TRBD2 - TRBV30
CASSTRQDFTDTQYF TGTGCCAGCAGCACACGACAGGATTTCACAGATACGCAGTATTTT TRBJ2-3 - - TRBV9